This T cell receptor beta chain was identified in a study of low-dose radiotherapy and immunotherapy resistance in tumors. Turning to the study itself: For Cohort 1, fractions of 0.5 Gy were given every 2 weeks, reaching 6.5 Gy overall.

Priming of first-strand cDNA relied on TRAV- and TRBV-specific primers (covering alpha and beta chains). The TCRs were subjected to amplification over about 19 PCR cycles employing a constant-region primer in conjunction with a V-primer adapter. One entry per CDR3 protein results from TCRdb running MiXCR on the reads. The table records roughly 18,000 distinct CDR3 sequences, approximately 79% of them present only once. There are 14 residues in the CDR3. V was clipped by 5 bases and J by 5 bases, with 12 bases between them. Germline V gene lookup returns CDR1 SEHNR and CDR2 FQNEAQ (reference sequence).

The V call is TRBV7-9, the J call TRBJ2-2; the D gene could be TRBD1 or TRBD2 (6 bases each). This clonotype was sampled from a human donor with advanced metastatic prostate, ovarian, gallbladder or colorectal cancer (not recorded which). This table probably holds off-target reads from a library built for another chain. The CDR3 DNA sequence: TGTGCCAGCAGCATCACAGGGAGGACCGGGGAGCTGTTTTTT. Translated, it gives CASSITGRTGELFF.